The clone carrying this TCR beta chain was seen many times. The CDR3 sequence is 14 residues long. Deletions cut 3 bases from V and 1 base from J, with 9 bases between. Germline loops: CDR1 MDHEN, CDR2 SYDVKM. Patients aged 18 to 65 with hyperthyroidism were newly diagnosed, with duration under 2 months. These data come from a study of T cells in Graves' hyperthyroidism and ophthalmopathy. Amplified TCR beta CDR3 regions derived from RNA transcripts. RT-PCR in the first round (using the HTBI primer set) targeted the TCR CDR3. TCRdb called the multiplex PCR reads again in MiXCR, with one record for every CDR3 protein. This sample has about 570,000 distinct CDR3 sequences, with less than 15% found just once.

The sample was blood. The genes are TRBV28 and TRBJ1-1; D is ambiguous. The receptor comes from a middle-aged woman with Graves' hyperthyroidism. The CDR3 loop reads CASSLPSQNTEAFF. The CDR3 region has the DNA TGTGCCAGCAGTTTGCCTAGCCAGAACACTGAAGCTTTCTTT.